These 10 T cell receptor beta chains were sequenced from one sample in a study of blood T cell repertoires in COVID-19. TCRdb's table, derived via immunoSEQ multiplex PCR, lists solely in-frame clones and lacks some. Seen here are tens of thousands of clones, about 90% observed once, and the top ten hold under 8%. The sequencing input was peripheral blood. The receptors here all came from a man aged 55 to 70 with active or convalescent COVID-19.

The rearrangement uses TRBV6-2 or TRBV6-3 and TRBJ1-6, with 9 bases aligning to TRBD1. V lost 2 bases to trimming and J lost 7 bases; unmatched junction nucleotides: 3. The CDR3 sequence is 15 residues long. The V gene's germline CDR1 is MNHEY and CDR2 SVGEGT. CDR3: CASSYVGTGNSPLHF. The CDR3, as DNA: TGTGCCAGCAGTTACGTGGGGACAGGGAATTCACCCCTCCACTTT.

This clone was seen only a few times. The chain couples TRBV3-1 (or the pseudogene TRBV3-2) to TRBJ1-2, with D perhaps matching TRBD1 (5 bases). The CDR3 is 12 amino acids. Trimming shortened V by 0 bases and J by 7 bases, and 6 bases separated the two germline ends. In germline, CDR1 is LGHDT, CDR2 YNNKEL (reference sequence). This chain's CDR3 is CASSQERGGYTF. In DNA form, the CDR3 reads TGTGCCAGCAGCCAAGAAAGGGGTGGCTACACCTTC.

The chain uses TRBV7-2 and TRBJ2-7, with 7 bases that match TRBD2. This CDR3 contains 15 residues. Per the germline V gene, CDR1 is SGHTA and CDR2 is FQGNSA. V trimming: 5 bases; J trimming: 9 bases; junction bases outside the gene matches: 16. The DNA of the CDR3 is TGTGCCAGCAGCCCAACTGGGGGGGTTGGGGCTGGGCAGTACTTC. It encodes CASSPTGGVGAGQYF.

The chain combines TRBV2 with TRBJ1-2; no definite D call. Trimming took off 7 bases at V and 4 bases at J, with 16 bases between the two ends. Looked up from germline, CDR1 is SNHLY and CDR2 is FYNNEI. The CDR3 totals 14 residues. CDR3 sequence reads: CASNEGMRSYGYTF. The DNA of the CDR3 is TGTGCCAGCAACGAGGGCATGAGGAGCTATGGCTACACCTTC.

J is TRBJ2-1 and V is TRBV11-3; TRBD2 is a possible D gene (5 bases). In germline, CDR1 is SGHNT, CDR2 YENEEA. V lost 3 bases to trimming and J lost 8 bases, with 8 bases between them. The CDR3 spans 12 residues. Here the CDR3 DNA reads TGTGCCAGCAGCTTCCGAGGGTATGAGCAGTTCTTC. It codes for CASSFRGYEQFF.

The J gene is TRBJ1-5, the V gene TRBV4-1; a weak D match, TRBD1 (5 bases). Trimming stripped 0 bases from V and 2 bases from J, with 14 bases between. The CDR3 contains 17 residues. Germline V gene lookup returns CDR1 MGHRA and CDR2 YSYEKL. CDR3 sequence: CASSQDIRVIGNQPQHF. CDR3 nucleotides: TGCGCCAGCAGCCAAGACATCAGGGTTATTGGCAATCAGCCCCAGCATTTT.

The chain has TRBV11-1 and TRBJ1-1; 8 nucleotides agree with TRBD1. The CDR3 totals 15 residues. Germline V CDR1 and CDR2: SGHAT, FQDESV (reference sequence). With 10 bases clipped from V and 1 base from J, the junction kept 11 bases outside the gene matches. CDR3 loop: CATIPRTGRNTEAFF. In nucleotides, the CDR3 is TGTGCCACCATCCCCCGGACAGGGAGGAACACTGAAGCTTTCTTT.

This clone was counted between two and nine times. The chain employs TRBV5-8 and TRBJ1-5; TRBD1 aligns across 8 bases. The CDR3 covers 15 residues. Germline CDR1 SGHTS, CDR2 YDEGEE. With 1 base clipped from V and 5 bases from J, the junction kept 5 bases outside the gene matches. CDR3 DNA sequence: TGTGCCAGCAGCTTGCCCGGACAGGGCGATCAGCCCCAGCATTTT. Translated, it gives CASSLPGQGDQPQHF.

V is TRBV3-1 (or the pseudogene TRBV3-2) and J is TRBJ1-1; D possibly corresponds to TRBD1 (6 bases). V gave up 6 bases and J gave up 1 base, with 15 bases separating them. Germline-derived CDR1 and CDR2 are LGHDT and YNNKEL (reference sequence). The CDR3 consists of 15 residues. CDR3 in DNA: TGTGCCAGCAGAAATGGGGGGGGCGAGAACACTGAAGCTTTCTTT. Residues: CASRNGGGENTEAFF.

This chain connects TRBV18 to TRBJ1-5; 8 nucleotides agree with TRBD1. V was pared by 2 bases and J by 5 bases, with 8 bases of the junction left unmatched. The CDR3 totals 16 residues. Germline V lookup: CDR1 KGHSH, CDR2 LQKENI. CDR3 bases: TGTGCCAGCTCACCAAGGGAGGCAGGGGGCGATCAGCCCCAGCATTTT. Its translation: CASSPREAGGDQPQHF.